This T cell receptor (beta chain) appears in the sequencing data of a study of blood T cell repertoires in COVID-19. This CDR3 is built from 14 residues. Trimming left V 5 bases short and J 5 bases short, with 15 bases between. Germline V lookup: CDR1 SEHNR, CDR2 FQNEAQ (reference sequence). Seattle participants joined during active infection and were tracked over time. In the study's own analysis: Using reference gene primer amplification, nucleated cell counts were estimated. The method was immunoSEQ multiplex PCR; TCRdb's version includes in-frame clones alone and lacks a portion of them. The DNA was the basis for D and trimming; V, J and clone size are from that table. The sample has roughly 250,000 clones, over 90% seen once.

What was sequenced was peripheral blood. This sequence joins TRBV7-9 and TRBJ2-5; unclear D gene. This TCR was sampled from a man younger than 40 with COVID-19, enrolled during active disease. The CDR3 DNA follows: TGTGCCAGCAGCCCGCGAACGGGTCAGGAGACCCAGTACTTC. Amino acid sequence: CASSPRTGQETQYF.